These 26 T cell receptor beta chains originate from one sample sequenced in a study of vaccination effects on CD4 cells after COVID-19. Produced via immunoSEQ multiplex PCR; TCRdb's table is partial and in-frame only. The sample shows 45,000 to 60,000 clones, about 80% of them seen only once. What these receptors recognize is not known. Researchers isolated CD4+ T cells once approximately 10 days of culture had elapsed. The sequencing used CD4+ T cells from PBMCs cultured without peptide, collected before COVID-19 vaccination. These receptors were collected from a human donor who had a prior SARS-CoV-2 infection.

This chain uses TRBV18 with TRBJ2-6; D gene unclear. CDR1 is KGHSH and CDR2 is LQKENI in the germline V gene. This CDR3 spans 15 amino acids. With 5 bases removed from V and 1 base from J, the gap between germline ends came to 9 bases. DNA for the CDR3: TGTGCCAGCTCAGTTGTTGGGTCTGGGGCCAACGTCCTGACTTTC. It codes for CASSVVGSGANVLTF.

This sequence joins TRBV2 and TRBJ2-7; D is possibly TRBD2 (6 bases). The CDR3 extends over 14 amino acids. CDR1 SNHLY and CDR2 FYNNEI come from the germline V gene. The V end was cut by 3 bases, the J end by 6 bases, with 15 bases between. The CDR3 reads CASSERGGTFEQYF. The DNA for the CDR3 is TGTGCCAGCAGTGAGCGGGGAGGTACTTTCGAGCAGTACTTC.

The rearrangement links TRBV24-1 to TRBJ2-7; D gene ambiguous. V lost 2 bases to trimming and J lost 4 bases, with 8 bases between them. This CDR3 has 13 amino acids. CDR1 and CDR2 (germline): KGHDR, SFDVKD. CDR3: CATSDSRRYEQYF. The CDR3, as DNA: TGTGCCACCAGTGATTCCAGACGATACGAGCAGTACTTC.

The gene calls are TRBV5-5 and TRBJ2-3; D might be TRBD2 (5 bases). Deletions cut 3 bases from V and 3 bases from J, with 11 bases between. The CDR3 totals 14 residues. CDR1 is SGHKS, CDR2 YYEKEE, per germline (reference sequence). In DNA form, the CDR3 reads TGTGCCAGCAGCTCTCTCCGGGATACAGATACGCAGTATTTT. This translates into CASSSLRDTDTQYF.

The chain couples TRBV30 to TRBJ1-5; D gene ambiguous. CDR1 is GTSNPN and CDR2 is SVGIG in the germline V gene (reference sequence). The CDR3 extends over 14 amino acids. V was cut by 0 bases and J by 0 bases, with 6 bases left in between. The CDR3 nucleotides read TGTGCCTGGAGTGTACTGGATAGCAATCAGCCCCAGCATTTT. This sequence encodes CAWSVLDSNQPQHF.

This chain uses TRBV21-1 with TRBJ2-3; the D segment call TRBD2 is taken from the table without a DNA check. TRBV21-1 is shown as a pseudogene. This CDR3 comprises 18 residues. The CDR3 DNA reads TGTGCCAGCAGCGGAGGGGCAGGCTTTGAGCAGGGCACAGATACGCAGTATTTT. It encodes CASSGGAGFEQGTDTQYF.

This chain uses TRBV7-2 with TRBJ2-7; D is perhaps TRBD1 (5 bases). The V gene lost 0 bases and the J gene lost 6 bases, with 9 bases spanning the gap. In germline, CDR1 is SGHTA, CDR2 FQGNSA. The CDR3 contains 13 residues. CDR3 sequence: CASSLAGVSEQYF. The CDR3 bases are TGTGCCAGCAGCTTAGCAGGGGTTAGCGAGCAGTACTTC. The whole variable domain, remainder taken from reference TRBV7-2 and TRBJ2-7, is GAGVSQSPSNKVTEKGKDVELRCDPISGHTALYWYRQSLGQGLEFLIYFQGNSAPDKSGLPSDRFSAERTGGSVSTLTIQRTQQEDSAVYLCASSLAGVSEQYFGPGTRLTVT.

This clone has only one observation. The V gene is TRBV7-6, the J gene TRBJ1-6; TRBD1 might be the D (6 bases). The germline V gene has CDR1 SGHVS and CDR2 FNYEAQ. The V gene lost 2 bases and the J gene lost 6 bases, with 17 bases spanning the gap. This CDR3 has 17 residues. The CDR3 region is CASSLRGGGRVNSPLHF. The CDR3 bases are TGTGCCAGCAGCTTAAGAGGTGGGGGGCGCGTTAATTCACCCCTCCACTTT.

This clone was observed a few times. The chain links TRBV18 to TRBJ1-1; D uncertain. CDR1 and CDR2 (germline): KGHSH, LQKENI. V lost 0 bases and J lost 12, with 14 bases in between. The CDR3 runs to 13 residues. The CDR3 coding sequence is TGTGCCAGCTCACCACCGAGTTTCGTTGGACCTTTCTTT. The encoded protein is CASSPPSFVGPFF. The full variable domain, its missing parts supplied by reference TRBV18 and TRBJ1-1, is NAGVMQNPRHLVRRRGQEARLRCSPMKGHSHVYWYRQLPEEGLKFMVYLQKENIIDESGMPKERFSAEFPKEGPSILRIQQVVRGDSAAYFCASSPPSFVGPFFGQGTRLTVV.

The chain employs TRBV18 and TRBJ1-1; 9 bases are a match to TRBD1. Per germline, CDR1 KGHSH and CDR2 LQKENI. CDR3 length equals 15 residues. J lost 6 bases, V lost 2 bases, and 7 bases had no gene match. The CDR3 sequence: CASSPAPGQGAEAFF. CDR3 in DNA: TGTGCCAGCTCACCAGCACCGGGACAGGGTGCTGAAGCTTTCTTT.

This clone was observed a few times. This chain joins TRBV11-2 and TRBJ2-3; TRBD1 agrees at 7 bases. V dropped 6 bases and J dropped 6; count of bases not matched to a gene: 18. The CDR3 is 17 residues long. Germline CDR1 and CDR2: SGHAT and FQNNGV. CDR3 in DNA: TGTGCCAGCAGGGGCCCACCGGGACAGCGGAGGTTGGATACGCAGTATTTT. It codes for CASRGPPGQRRLDTQYF.

V gene TRBV19 combines with J gene TRBJ2-5, with 9 positions matching TRBD2. Germline V gene sequence: CDR1 LNHDA, CDR2 SQIVND (reference sequence). The CDR3 runs to 16 residues. With V trimmed by 5 bases and J by 1 base, 8 bases remained unmatched. CDR3: CASSHGPSGTQETQYF. The CDR3 DNA follows: TGTGCCAGTAGTCACGGGCCTAGCGGGACCCAAGAGACCCAGTACTTC.

The chain is built from TRBV12-5 and TRBJ2-7; D uncertain. The CDR3 spans 15 residues. Germline V gene lookup returns CDR1 LGHNT and CDR2 FRNRAP. V was trimmed by 4 bases and J by 2 bases, leaving 15 bases between them. CDR3 nucleotide sequence: TGTGCTAGTGGTTCCACCTTGGGGTCCCCCTACGAGCAGTACTTC. The encoded protein is CASGSTLGSPYEQYF.

The gene calls are TRBV11-2 and TRBJ2-7; D is possibly TRBD1 or TRBD2 (6 bases each). Trimming pared 1 base from V and 3 bases from J, leaving 10 bases between. The length of the CDR3 is 14 residues. Germline values: CDR1 SGHAT, CDR2 FQNNGV. In DNA form, the CDR3 reads TGTGCCAGCAGCTTAGGGGGGGCCCACTACGAGCAGTACTTC. Translating it yields CASSLGGAHYEQYF.

This chain uses TRBV7-9 with TRBJ1-1; weak D call: TRBD1 (5 bases). The V gene's germline CDR1 is SEHNR and CDR2 FQNEAQ (reference sequence). V dropped 10 bases and J dropped 3 bases, with 18 bases sitting between them. CDR3 length equals 14 residues. CDR3 in DNA: TGTGCCACCCCGATGACGGGACGGGACACTGAAGCTTTCTTT. This encodes CATPMTGRDTEAFF.

The gene calls are TRBV5-1 and TRBJ1-4, with TRBD1 identical over 10 bases. In germline, CDR1 is SGHRS, CDR2 YFSETQ. CDR3 size: 14 residues. Trimming removed 1 base from V and 12 bases from J; junction bases left unmatched: 6. The DNA for the CDR3 is TGCGCCAGCAGCTTGCGACAGGGGGCTGATGAACTGTTTTTT. It is translated as CASSLRQGADELFF.

This sequence joins TRBV3-1 (or the pseudogene TRBV3-2) and TRBJ1-1, with 8 bases fitting TRBD1. Germline V gene lookup returns CDR1 LGHDT and CDR2 YNNKEL (reference sequence). J gave up 6 bases and V 4 bases, and 7 bases lay outside the gene matches. CDR3 size: 14 residues. Written as DNA, the CDR3 is TGTGCCAGCAGCCCCCGGGACAGGAATGCTGAAGCTTTCTTT. Protein sequence: CASSPRDRNAEAFF.

The rearrangement uses TRBV3-1 (or the pseudogene TRBV3-2) and TRBJ2-5; no definite D call. Deletions cut 3 bases from V and 1 base from J, with 0 bases between. The CDR3 consists of 11 residues. CDR1 LGHDT and CDR2 YNNKEL come from the germline V gene (reference sequence). CDR3 region: CASSHQETQYF. The DNA for the CDR3 is TGTGCCAGCAGCCACCAAGAGACCCAGTACTTC.

This clone was picked up a small number of times. The chain uses TRBV5-4 and TRBJ2-5; D not certain. The CDR3 is 11 amino acids. Trimming took 10 bases from V and 4 from J, leaving 11 bases between them. Germline assignment: CDR1 SGHNT and CDR2 YYREEE (reference sequence). Written as DNA, the CDR3 is TGTGCCTTCCGTTCCTTAGAGACCCAGTACTTC. It yields the protein CAFRSLETQYF.

This clone has just one count. The rearrangement links TRBV6-5 to TRBJ2-7; possible D gene TRBD1, 5 bases. This CDR3 is built from 12 residues. Per the germline V gene, CDR1 is MNHEY and CDR2 is SVGAGI. V was pared by 8 bases and J by 4 bases, with 12 bases between. CDR3 in DNA: TGTGCCAGCGTCCTTCAGGGATACGAGCAGTACTTC. Encoded protein: CASVLQGYEQYF.

V usage is TRBV29-1 and J usage is TRBJ1-1; D is ambiguous. In germline, CDR1 is SQVTM, CDR2 ANQGSEA. V was shortened by 4 bases and J by 1 base, with 10 bases between the two germline ends. The CDR3 runs to 13 residues. The DNA for the CDR3 is TGCAGCGTTGGGACCTCAGGGAACACTGAAGCTTTCTTT. Translating gives CSVGTSGNTEAFF.

This chain uses TRBV15 with TRBJ2-7, with 10 bases fitting TRBD1. J lost 7 bases, V lost 2 bases, and 5 bases had no gene match. The CDR3 sequence is 14 residues long. Germline V gene sequence: CDR1 LNHNV, CDR2 YYDKDF (reference sequence). CDR3 DNA sequence: TGTGCCACCAGCAGACGACAGGGGGCCGGTGAGCAGTACTTC. Residues: CATSRRQGAGEQYF.

The DNA for the CDR3 is TGCAGCGTTAGACTTTGGAATGAGCAGTTCTTC. This translates into CSVRLWNEQFF. The chain links TRBV29-1 to TRBJ2-1; D gene ambiguous. This CDR3 is built from 11 residues. Trimming took 5 bases from V and 7 from J, leaving 9 bases between them. In germline, CDR1 is SQVTM, CDR2 ANQGSEA.

This sequence joins TRBV2 and TRBJ2-6; 10 bases fit TRBD1. The trim removed 3 bases at V and 2 bases at J, leaving 10 bases unmatched. CDR1 is SNHLY, CDR2 FYNNEI, per germline. The CDR3 sequence is 19 residues long. The CDR3 bases are TGTGCCAGCAGTGATCCGCGGACAGGGGGGAGGCCTGGGGCCAACGTCCTGACTTTC. It is translated as CASSDPRTGGRPGANVLTF.

The genes are TRBV18 and TRBJ1-5, with D possibly TRBD1 on 6 matching bases. CDR3 length equals 14 residues. The germline V gene encodes CDR1 KGHSH and CDR2 LQKENI. V gave up 3 bases and J gave up 4 bases, with 10 bases separating them. The CDR3 DNA reads TGTGCCAGCTCACCTTTTGACAGGAATCAGCCCCAGCATTTT. Protein product: CASSPFDRNQPQHF.

The V call is TRBV10-3, the J call TRBJ1-1; D may be TRBD1 (6 bases). The germline gives CDR1 ENHRY, CDR2 SYGVKD. The CDR3 loop spans 13 amino acids. V lost 11 bases and J 4 bases, leaving 17 bases between the germline ends. The CDR3 DNA reads as TGTGCCGTTTCACAGGGCGTTGGCACTGAAGCTTTCTTT. It translates to CAVSQGVGTEAFF.